These 31 T cell receptor beta chains originate from one sample sequenced in a study of cytomegalovirus exposure and HLA in healthy donors. PCR was performed using 60 Vbeta and 13 Jbeta primers. Produced via immunoSEQ multiplex PCR; TCRdb's table is partial and in-frame only. The sample includes about 190,000 clones, 70% to 75% of them seen just once. Sequencing was done on a sample of PBMCs. Every receptor here comes from a woman in her 30s in good health and CMV-seropositive.

The chain recombines TRBV5-4 with TRBJ2-5; 8 bases agree with TRBD2. Trimming took 0 bases from V and 5 from J; bases not matched to a gene: 6. CDR3 size: 15 residues. Germline assignment: CDR1 SGHNT and CDR2 YYREEE (reference sequence). As DNA, the CDR3 is TGTGCCAGCAGCTTGGCGAGCGGGAGCGTGGAGACCCAGTACTTC. It translates to CASSLASGSVETQYF. Combining the CDR3 with reference TRBV5-4 and TRBJ2-5 gives the whole variable domain ETGVTQSPTHLIKTRGQQVTLRCSSQSGHNTVSWYQQALGQGPQFIFQYYREEENGRGNFPPRFSGLQFPNYSSELNVNALELDDSALYLCASSLASGSVETQYFGPGTRLLVL.

The chain joins TRBV7-9 to TRBJ2-1; D is possibly TRBD2 (6 bases). The CDR3 sequence is 16 residues long. V was trimmed by 0 bases and J by 2 bases, leaving 11 bases between them. Germline V gene lookup returns CDR1 SEHNR and CDR2 FQNEAQ (reference sequence). DNA for the CDR3: TGTGCCAGCAGCTTAGCGCCTAGCGCGACCTACAATGAGCAGTTCTTC. Translation gives CASSLAPSATYNEQFF.

The V and J genes are TRBV19 and TRBJ1-1; D is perhaps TRBD1 (5 bases). With 3 bases removed from V and 0 bases from J, the gap between germline ends came to 11 bases. This CDR3 spans 15 amino acids. CDR1 LNHDA and CDR2 SQIVND come from the germline V gene (reference sequence). CDR3: CASSMGGAMNTEAFF. In nucleotides, the CDR3 is TGTGCCAGTAGTATGGGCGGGGCTATGAACACTGAAGCTTTCTTT.

This sequence joins TRBV4-2 and TRBJ2-1; D possibly corresponds to TRBD2 (6 bases). Germline V CDR1 and CDR2: LGHNA, YNFKEQ. V lost 3 bases to trimming and J lost 5 bases, with 14 bases between them. The CDR3 has 15 amino acids. The CDR3 here is CASSQGLTGDNEQFF. The DNA of the CDR3 is TGTGCCAGCAGCCAGGGACTCACGGGGGACAATGAGCAGTTCTTC.

This clone was observed a handful of times. CDR3 residues: CASSWTSSYNEQFF. Written as DNA, the CDR3 is TGTGCCAGCAGCTGGACTAGCTCCTACAATGAGCAGTTCTTC. The chain couples TRBV2 to TRBJ2-1; TRBD2 matches 7 bases. This CDR3 is built from 14 residues. Germline values: CDR1 SNHLY, CDR2 FYNNEI. The ends lost 6 bases at V and 0 bases at J; junction bases unmatched: 2.

This sequence joins TRBV11-2 and TRBJ1-1, with D possibly matching TRBD1 (5 bases). This CDR3 contains 16 residues. V was shortened by 5 bases and J by 0 bases, with 16 bases between the two germline ends. In germline, CDR1 is SGHAT, CDR2 FQNNGV. CDR3 sequence reads: CASSPQRGNMNTEAFF. The CDR3 region has the DNA TGTGCCAGCAGCCCCCAAAGGGGAAACATGAACACTGAAGCTTTCTTT. The complete variable domain, with remaining parts taken from reference TRBV11-2 and TRBJ1-1, reads EAGVAQSPRYKIIEKRQSVAFWCNPISGHATLYWYQQILGQGPKLLIQFQNNGVVDDSQLPKDRFSAERLKGVDSTLKIQPAKLEDSAVYLCASSPQRGNMNTEAFFGQGTRLTVV.

This rearrangement joins TRBV5-1 to TRBJ2-1; TRBD2 matches at 11 bases. V dropped 2 bases and J dropped 7; count of bases not matched to a gene: 11. The germline gives CDR1 SGHRS, CDR2 YFSETQ. The CDR3 runs to 17 residues. This chain's CDR3 is CASSLLAGAFVGNEQFF. The CDR3 nucleotides are TGCGCCAGCAGCTTACTAGCGGGAGCTTTTGTGGGGAATGAGCAGTTCTTC. Full variable domain (remainder filled in from reference TRBV5-1 and TRBJ2-1): KAGVTQTPRYLIKTRGQQVTLSCSPISGHRSVSWYQQTPGQGLQFLFEYFSETQRNKGNFPGRFSGRQFSNSRSEMNVSTLELGDSALYLCASSLLAGAFVGNEQFFGPGTRLTVL.

The rearrangement joins TRBV4-2 to TRBJ2-7; 9 bases agree with TRBD1. The V segment lost 4 bases and the J segment 3 bases; nucleotides outside the gene matches: 10. The CDR3 spans 16 residues. Germline CDR1 LGHNA, CDR2 YNFKEQ. Here the CDR3 reads CASSRQGGGGSYEQYF. The CDR3 DNA reads as TGTGCCAGCAGCCGACAGGGGGGAGGCGGGAGCTACGAGCAGTACTTC.

This chain joins TRBV14 and TRBJ2-4, with D perhaps TRBD1 (5 bases). The V end was cut by 1 base, the J end by 0 bases, with 7 bases between. CDR3 length equals 15 residues. Germline V gene lookup returns CDR1 SGHDN and CDR2 FVKESK. DNA of the CDR3: TGTGCCAGCAGCCAAGTGGGGCTAGCCAAAAACATTCAGTACTTC. It yields the protein CASSQVGLAKNIQYF.

With regard to this clone: At one end, the junction sequence differs from germline, possibly due to a read error. The chain carries TRBV7-9 and TRBJ1-4; a possible D gene is TRBD1 (5 bases). This CDR3 contains 15 residues. From germline, CDR1 is SEHNR and CDR2 FQNEAQ (reference sequence). CDR3 bases: TGTTCCAGCAGCGGCACCGGGAGCCAGGGAGAAAAACTGTTTTTT. Residues: CSSSGTGSQGEKLFF.

The chain employs TRBV28 and TRBJ1-5, with D possibly matching TRBD1 (5 bases). Germline CDR1 and CDR2: MDHEN and SYDVKM. The CDR3 contains 14 residues. V lost 5 bases and J 1 base, leaving 9 bases between the germline ends. DNA of the CDR3: TGTGCCAGCAGTCGCGGGGGGAGCAATCAGCCCCAGCATTTT. It encodes CASSRGGSNQPQHF.

The chain links TRBV27 to TRBJ1-5; D possibly corresponds to TRBD1 (6 bases). This CDR3 contains 15 residues. Trimming left V 5 bases short and J 4 bases short, with 15 bases between. Germline values: CDR1 MNHEY, CDR2 SMNVEV (reference sequence). CDR3 in amino acids: CASSTGTGGNQPQHF. CDR3 nucleotide sequence: TGTGCCAGCAGTACAGGGACCGGTGGTAATCAGCCCCAGCATTTT.

This clone was seen only once. The chain carries TRBV5-1 and TRBJ2-5; perhaps TRBD2 as D (5 bases). Matching the DNA end better, TRBJ2-7 makes the J call doubtful. The CDR3 sequence is 14 residues long. Germline V gene lookup returns CDR1 SGHRS and CDR2 YFSETQ. This CDR3 reads CASSPDLGPYEQYF. DNA of the CDR3: TGCGCCAGCAGCCCGGACTTAGGGCCGTACGAGCAGTACTTC.

The chain recombines TRBV6-6 with TRBJ2-7; TRBD1 is a possible D gene (6 bases). V was pared by 0 bases and J by 6 bases, with 12 bases between. CDR3 length equals 14 residues. Germline V CDR1 and CDR2: MNHNY, SVGAGI (reference sequence). CDR3 DNA sequence: TGTGCCAGCAGTTACTCGGGCAGGGGTCGCGAGCAGTACTTC. This gives the protein CASSYSGRGREQYF.

J is TRBJ2-7 and V is TRBV4-1, with TRBD2 matching 8 bases. The length of the CDR3 is 15 residues. Germline trimming cut 3 bases from V and 2 bases from J; bases unmatched to any gene: 6. CDR1 MGHRA and CDR2 YSYEKL come from the germline V gene. Here the CDR3 DNA reads TGCGCCAGCAGCCAGGCCCCGGGACTAGCCTACGAGCAGTACTTC. This codes for CASSQAPGLAYEQYF.

The chain combines TRBV28 with TRBJ1-2, with D unresolved. V was shortened by 2 bases and J by 4 bases, with 11 bases between the two germline ends. The CDR3 runs to 14 residues. CDR1 and CDR2 from the germline V gene are MDHEN and SYDVKM. The CDR3 region is CASSLLLQVYGYTF. In DNA form, the CDR3 reads TGTGCCAGCAGTTTACTACTGCAGGTCTATGGCTACACCTTC.

The rearrangement links TRBV5-6 to TRBJ1-1; D is unresolved. Germline V gene sequence: CDR1 SGHDT, CDR2 YYEEEE. Trimming shortened V by 2 bases and J by 4 bases, and 9 bases separated the two germline ends. This CDR3 has 13 residues. CDR3 bases: TGTGCCAGCAGCTTTGGTGAGGTCACTGAAGCTTTCTTT. It is translated as CASSFGEVTEAFF.

This clone is a singleton in its sample. The chain is built from TRBV5-6 and TRBJ2-1, with 8 bases matching TRBD2. The V gene end was trimmed by 7 bases and the J gene end by 4 bases; junction bases not matched to a gene: 13. Per the germline V gene, CDR1 is SGHDT and CDR2 is YYEEEE. The CDR3 covers 16 residues. CDR3 DNA: TGTGCCAGCCACCTTCTAGCGGGCAAGACTTACAATGAGCAGTTCTTC. This encodes CASHLLAGKTYNEQFF.

This clone was detected only a few times. This chain joins TRBV29-1 and TRBJ2-1; TRBD2 matches 10 bases. The CDR3 length is 15 residues. The germline V gene has CDR1 SQVTM and CDR2 ANQGSEA. With V trimmed by 4 bases and J by 5 bases, 8 bases remained unmatched. In DNA form, the CDR3 reads TGCAGCGTTGTACTAGCGGGATCTGGGAACAATGAGCAGTTCTTC. Amino acids: CSVVLAGSGNNEQFF.

The gene calls are TRBV18 and TRBJ2-7; D is perhaps TRBD1 (6 bases). V dropped 9 bases and J dropped 2 bases, with 14 bases sitting between them. Germline V CDR1 and CDR2: KGHSH, LQKENI. This CDR3 is built from 13 residues. The CDR3 reads CASQETGAYEQYF. For the CDR3, the DNA is TGTGCCAGTCAAGAGACAGGTGCCTACGAGCAGTACTTC.

This clone has just one count. The genes are TRBV29-1 and TRBJ2-5; the D gene is possibly TRBD1 (5 bases). The CDR3 is made up of 13 amino acids. Germline assignment: CDR1 SQVTM and CDR2 ANQGSEA. The V and J ends lost 3 bases and 5 bases respectively, with 13 bases between them. As DNA, the CDR3 is TGCAGCGTTGACCAGGGTTCGGGCGAGACCCAGTACTTC. Translation: CSVDQGSGETQYF. Based on the CDR3 plus reference TRBV29-1 and TRBJ2-5, the full variable domain is SAVISQKPSRDICQRGTSLTIQCQVDSQVTMMFWYRQQPGQSLTLIATANQGSEATYESGFVIDKFPISRPNLTFSTLTVSNMSPEDSSIYLCSVDQGSGETQYFGPGTRLLVL.

The J gene is TRBJ2-7, the V gene TRBV28; tentative D call: TRBD1 (7 bases). The CDR3 loop spans 16 amino acids. Germline lookup yields CDR1 MDHEN and CDR2 SYDVKM. V was pared by 8 bases and J by 5 bases, with 25 bases between. The CDR3 nucleotides read TGTGCCAGCCTGGGGGGTGGACAGGTCGGGTGGGACGAGCAGTACTTC. Its translation: CASLGGGQVGWDEQYF.

The chain combines TRBV6-4 with TRBJ2-1, with 11 bases lining up with TRBD2. J gave up 7 bases and V 0 bases, and 8 bases lay outside the gene matches. CDR1 is MRHNA, CDR2 SNTAGT, per germline. The CDR3 runs 17 residues. The CDR3 coding sequence is TGTGCCAGCAGTGACTCCTTCACTAGCGGGAGCGCTAATGAGCAGTTCTTC. Its protein product is CASSDSFTSGSANEQFF.

V is TRBV9 and J is TRBJ1-2; D remains ambiguous. The CDR3 is made up of 12 amino acids. CDR1 and CDR2 from the germline V gene are SGDLS and YYNGEE. V lost 3 bases to trimming and J lost 6 bases, with 9 bases between them. The CDR3 DNA follows: TGTGCCAGCAGCGCCAAGGGAGATGGCTACACCTTC. It is translated as CASSAKGDGYTF.

The J gene is TRBJ2-7, the V gene TRBV2, with TRBD1 identical over 9 bases. The CDR3 is 13 residues long. Germline V gene lookup returns CDR1 SNHLY and CDR2 FYNNEI. Trimming at V came to 7 bases and at J to 6 bases, leaving 7 bases not matched to a gene. This CDR3 reads CASIRTGVGEQYF. In DNA form, the CDR3 reads TGTGCCAGCATCCGGACAGGGGTAGGCGAGCAGTACTTC. Full variable domain (remainder filled in from reference TRBV2 and TRBJ2-7): EPEVTQTPSHQVTQMGQEVILRCVPISNHLYFYWYRQILGQKVEFLVSFYNNEISEKSEIFDDQFSVERPDGSNFTLKIRSTKLEDSAMYFCASIRTGVGEQYFGPGTRLTVT.

V usage is TRBV28 and J usage is TRBJ2-2; D not certain. Germline V gives CDR1 MDHEN, CDR2 SYDVKM. The CDR3 is 12 amino acids. The V end lost 3 bases, the J end lost 6 bases, and 5 bases lay between the germline ends. The CDR3 sequence is CASSFSPGELFF. The CDR3 DNA follows: TGTGCCAGCAGTTTCTCCCCCGGGGAGCTGTTTTTT. The full variable domain, in which reference TRBV28 and TRBJ2-2 provide the parts outside the CDR3, is DVKVTQSSRYLVKRTGEKVFLECVQDMDHENMFWYRQDPGLGLRLIYFSYDVKMKEKGDIPEGYSVSREKKERFSLILESASTNQTSMYLCASSFSPGELFFGEGSRLTVL.

The chain couples TRBV27 to TRBJ2-7, with unresolved D. The CDR3 consists of 13 residues. Germline V gene lookup returns CDR1 MNHEY and CDR2 SMNVEV (reference sequence). Trimming stripped 2 bases from V and 6 bases from J, with 11 bases between. The CDR3: CASSLSPTAEQYF. The CDR3 DNA reads TGTGCCAGCAGTTTAAGCCCCACTGCCGAGCAGTACTTC.

The genes are TRBV6-1 and TRBJ1-2; D is ambiguous. V lost 6 bases and J lost 7, with 15 bases in between. The germline V gene encodes CDR1 MNHNS and CDR2 SASEGT. The CDR3 is 13 residues long. This chain's CDR3 is CASSVIGVSGYTF. The CDR3, as DNA: TGTGCCAGCAGCGTGATCGGAGTCAGTGGCTACACCTTC.

This clone occurred a few times. The rearrangement uses TRBV11-3 and TRBJ2-1; TRBD2 matches at 11 bases. V lost 3 bases and J lost 3; bases outside the gene matches: 13. The CDR3 has 19 amino acids. Germline CDR1 and CDR2: SGHNT and YENEEA. The CDR3 loop is CASSFYSRSGTSGYNEQFF. In DNA, the CDR3 is TGTGCCAGCAGCTTTTATAGTCGTTCCGGGACTAGCGGCTACAATGAGCAGTTCTTC.

This clone was seen a handful of times. The chain links TRBV4-2 to TRBJ2-1; the match to TRBD2 covers 9 bases. Germline trimming cut 0 bases from V and 7 bases from J; bases unmatched to any gene: 13. The CDR3 length is 18 residues. Per the germline V gene, CDR1 is LGHNA and CDR2 is YNFKEQ. For the CDR3, the DNA is TGTGCCAGCAGCCAAGAGGCGGTAGCGGGAGCCGTCCCTAATGAGCAGTTCTTC. This encodes CASSQEAVAGAVPNEQFF.

A word on this clone: One end of the junction is discordant with germline, which a read error may explain. The chain uses TRBV4-1 and TRBJ1-1; the D is unclear. Germline V CDR1 and CDR2: MGHRA, YSYEKL. CDR3 size: 14 residues. In DNA, the CDR3 is TGCGCCAGCAGCCAAGACCCACGCAGGACTCAGAATGTTTTT. It encodes CASSQDPRRTQNVF.